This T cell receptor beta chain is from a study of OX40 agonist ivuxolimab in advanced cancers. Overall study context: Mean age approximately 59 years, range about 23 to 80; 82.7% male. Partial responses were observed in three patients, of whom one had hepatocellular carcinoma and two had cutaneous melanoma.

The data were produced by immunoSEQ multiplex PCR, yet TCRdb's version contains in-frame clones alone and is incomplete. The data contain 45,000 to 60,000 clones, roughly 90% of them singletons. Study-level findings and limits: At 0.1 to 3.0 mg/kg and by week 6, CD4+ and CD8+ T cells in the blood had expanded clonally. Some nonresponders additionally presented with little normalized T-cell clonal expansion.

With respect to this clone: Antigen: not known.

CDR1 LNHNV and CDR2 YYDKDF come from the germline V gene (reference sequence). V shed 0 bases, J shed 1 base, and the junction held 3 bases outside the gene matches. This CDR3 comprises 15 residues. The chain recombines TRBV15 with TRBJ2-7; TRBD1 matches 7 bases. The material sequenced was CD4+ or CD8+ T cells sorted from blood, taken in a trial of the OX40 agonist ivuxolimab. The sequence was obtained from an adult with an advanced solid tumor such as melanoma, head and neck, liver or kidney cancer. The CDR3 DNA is TGTGCCACCAGCAGAGAGCGGACAGGTTCCTACGAGCAGTACTTC. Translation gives CATSRERTGSYEQYF.